The 22 T cell receptor beta chains below come from one sample, sequenced in a study of technical replicates of blood from a few donors. Sequencing used immunoSEQ multiplex PCR; TCRdb keeps in-frame clones, though not all of them. The sample lists over 50,000 clones, about 96% occurring once. The material sequenced was T cells isolated from PBMCs. The receptor source for this set is a human donor in good health.

Details on this clone: The same CDR3 also results from other DNA sequences found in this sample. The gene calls are TRBV19 and TRBJ1-5, with 9 bases fitting TRBD1. Germline CDR1 and CDR2: LNHDA and SQIVND (reference sequence). J lost 4 bases, V lost 5 bases, and 6 bases had no gene match. The CDR3 spans 15 residues. CDR3 sequence reads: CASSATGGSNQPQHF. The DNA of the CDR3 is TGTGCCAGTAGTGCCACAGGGGGCTCAAATCAGCCCCAGCATTTT.

The CDR3 reads CAWRGKTGSRYEQYF. CDR3 sequence (DNA): TGTGCCTGGAGGGGAAAGACAGGGAGCCGCTACGAGCAGTACTTC. This sequence joins TRBV30 and TRBJ2-7; 7 bases agree with TRBD1. The germline V gene encodes CDR1 GTSNPN and CDR2 SVGIG (reference sequence). This CDR3 spans 15 amino acids. With V trimmed by 3 bases and J by 3 bases, 11 bases remained unmatched. Full variable domain (missing parts from reference TRBV30 and TRBJ2-7): SQTIHQWPATLVQPVGSPLSLECTVEGTSNPNLYWYRQAAGRGLQLLFYSVGIGQISSEVPQNLSASRPQDRQFILSSKKLLLSDSGFYLCAWRGKTGSRYEQYFGPGTRLTVT.

This chain uses TRBV4-2 with TRBJ2-3; D is perhaps TRBD2 (6 bases). The CDR3 extends over 18 amino acids. The V end was cut by 4 bases, the J end by 0 bases, with 20 bases between. CDR1 and CDR2 from the germline V gene are LGHNA and YNFKEQ. In DNA, the CDR3 is TGTGCCAGCAGCCCAACTAAGTTAGCGGCTTCTAGCACAGATACGCAGTATTTT. It specifies CASSPTKLAASSTDTQYF.

This clone appeared a single time. This chain joins TRBV4-1 and TRBJ1-3, with no clear D. There are 15 residues in the CDR3. The V and J ends lost 0 bases and 3 bases respectively, with 9 bases between them. CDR1 MGHRA and CDR2 YSYEKL come from the germline V gene. The CDR3 reads CASSQDGGDGNTIYF. The CDR3 nucleotides read TGCGCCAGCAGCCAAGATGGAGGAGATGGAAACACCATATATTTT.

The gene calls are TRBV13 and TRBJ1-3; D gene uncertain. Trimming pared 7 bases from V and 1 base from J, leaving 8 bases between. Germline values: CDR1 PRHDT, CDR2 FYEKMQ (reference sequence). There are 13 residues in the CDR3. The CDR3 bases are TGTGCCAGCACGAGGGTGTCTGGAAACACCATATATTTT. This encodes CASTRVSGNTIYF.

This chain connects TRBV4-1 to TRBJ1-2, with TRBD1 identical over 10 bases. Trimming at V came to 1 base and at J to 7 bases, leaving 18 bases not matched to a gene. Germline V gives CDR1 MGHRA, CDR2 YSYEKL. The CDR3 is made up of 19 amino acids. CDR3 nucleotide sequence: TGCGCCAGCAGCCAAGTTCAAACGACAGGGGGCAAGAGGAGAGCTGGCTACACCTTC. The encoded protein is CASSQVQTTGGKRRAGYTF.

The chain links TRBV30 to TRBJ1-2; TRBD1 matches at 7 bases. This CDR3 is 11 amino acids long. From germline, CDR1 is GTSNPN and CDR2 SVGIG (reference sequence). V lost 7 bases, J lost 8 bases, and 7 bases stayed unmatched. As DNA, the CDR3 is TGTGCCTTACTAACAGGGGTCGGCTACACCTTC. Protein product: CALLTGVGYTF.

This chain connects TRBV6-5 to TRBJ1-1, with D possibly matching TRBD1 (5 bases). The germline gives CDR1 MNHEY, CDR2 SVGAGI. This CDR3 has 15 amino acids. Trimming left V 6 bases short and J 2 bases short, with 16 bases between. The CDR3 loop reads CASSTWTSQNTEAFF. The CDR3 nucleotides are TGTGCCAGCAGCACATGGACATCCCAAAACACTGAAGCTTTCTTT.

This clone showed up just once. The rearrangement links TRBV4-1 to TRBJ2-1; 7 bases line up with TRBD2. CDR3 length: 12 residues. Germline V lookup: CDR1 MGHRA, CDR2 YSYEKL. V lost 3 bases to trimming and J lost 7 bases; unmatched junction nucleotides: 0. This chain's CDR3 is CASSQGGNEQFF. CDR3 sequence (DNA): TGCGCCAGCAGCCAGGGAGGGAATGAGCAGTTCTTC.

This clone was observed once. The genes are TRBV29-1 and TRBJ2-7; TRBD1 might be the D (6 bases). Germline assignment: CDR1 SQVTM and CDR2 ANQGSEA. The length of the CDR3 is 15 residues. V gave up 0 bases and J gave up 0 bases, with 12 bases separating them. The CDR3: CSVEERGTSSYEQYF. CDR3 bases: TGCAGCGTTGAAGAAAGGGGGACCAGCTCCTACGAGCAGTACTTC.

This sequence joins TRBV27 and TRBJ2-7; possibly TRBD1 for D (5 bases). This CDR3 has 15 amino acids. V was cut by 8 bases and J by 7 bases, with 24 bases left in between. The germline V gene has CDR1 MNHEY and CDR2 SMNVEV (reference sequence). The CDR3 coding sequence is TGTGCCAGCCGCAAAACGGACATAAACGTAAGGGAGCAGTACTTC. Residues: CASRKTDINVREQYF.

The gene calls are TRBV2 and TRBJ2-7; a weak D match, TRBD1 (5 bases). Trimming shortened V by 6 bases and J by 7 bases, and 19 bases separated the two germline ends. This CDR3 is 14 amino acids long. Germline V CDR1 and CDR2: SNHLY, FYNNEI. Here the CDR3 reads CASSPTAPLREQYF. The DNA for the CDR3 is TGTGCCAGCAGCCCGACAGCCCCACTAAGAGAGCAGTACTTC.

The chain uses TRBV4-1 and TRBJ1-1; D call uncertain. Trimming took 1 base from V and 5 from J, leaving 17 bases between them. The germline V gene has CDR1 MGHRA and CDR2 YSYEKL. The CDR3 contains 16 residues. CDR3 region: CASSQGSGGLRTEAFF. CDR3 DNA sequence: TGCGCCAGCAGCCAAGGGAGTGGCGGGTTAAGGACTGAAGCTTTCTTT.

V usage is TRBV7-8 and J usage is TRBJ1-5; D possibly corresponds to TRBD1 (6 bases). The CDR3 loop spans 16 amino acids. Germline V lookup: CDR1 SGHVS, CDR2 FQNEAQ. With 5 bases removed from V and 10 bases from J, the gap between germline ends came to 24 bases. The CDR3 protein is CASSPYRVPGFAPQHF. The CDR3 DNA sequence: TGTGCCAGCAGCCCGTACAGGGTTCCTGGATTTGCACCCCAGCATTTT.

The chain uses TRBV6-5 and TRBJ2-7; maybe TRBD2 (7 bases). Germline CDR1 is MNHEY and CDR2 is SVGAGI. This CDR3 has 14 amino acids. Trimming left V 5 bases short and J 12 bases short, with 23 bases between. The CDR3 DNA reads TGTGCCAGCAGTCAAAACAGGGCTGTCGGGAGGACGTACTTC. Translating gives CASSQNRAVGRTYF.

The chain recombines TRBV28 with TRBJ2-7; tentatively, D is TRBD2 (6 bases). Germline lookup yields CDR1 MDHEN and CDR2 SYDVKM. Trimming cost V 4 bases and J 2 bases, with 12 bases left between them. This CDR3 spans 14 amino acids. For the CDR3, the DNA is TGTGCCAGCAGTTCTGGGACTCAGACCTACGAGCAGTACTTC. It specifies CASSSGTQTYEQYF.

The J gene is TRBJ2-5, the V gene TRBV7-9; no clear D. Per the germline V gene, CDR1 is SEHNR and CDR2 is FQNEAQ (reference sequence). Between the trimmed V and J ends, which lost 2 bases and 7 bases, there was a span of 5 bases. The CDR3 runs 11 residues. CDR3 bases: TGTGCCAGCAGCTTAACCGGGACCCAGTACTTC. Encoded protein: CASSLTGTQYF.

The chain carries TRBV6-1 and TRBJ2-7; no firm D call. Germline V gene sequence: CDR1 MNHNS, CDR2 SASEGT. Trimming shortened V by 6 bases and J by 3 bases, and 9 bases separated the two germline ends. The CDR3 runs 12 residues. The DNA of the CDR3 is TGTGCCAGCAGGGGCATGATCTACGAGCAGTACTTC. It specifies CASRGMIYEQYF.

This sequence joins TRBV5-5 and TRBJ2-2; D unclear. There are 14 residues in the CDR3. Germline lookup yields CDR1 SGHKS and CDR2 YYEKEE (reference sequence). V was cut by 0 bases and J by 3 bases, with 6 bases left in between. The CDR3 DNA is TGTGCCAGCAGCTTGGGGCACGACACCGGGGAGCTGTTTTTT. Protein product: CASSLGHDTGELFF. The full variable domain, in which reference TRBV5-5 and TRBJ2-2 provide the parts outside the CDR3, is DAGVTQSPTHLIKTRGQQVTLRCSPISGHKSVSWYQQVLGQGPQFIFQYYEKEERGRGNFPDRFSARQFPNYSSELNVNALLLGDSALYLCASSLGHDTGELFFGEGSRLTVL.

The table lists this clone with a count of one. This rearrangement joins TRBV5-1 to TRBJ2-1; tentative D call: TRBD2 (5 bases). The V gene lost 0 bases and the J gene lost 2 bases, with 9 bases spanning the gap. There are 15 residues in the CDR3. Germline loops: CDR1 SGHRS, CDR2 YFSETQ. The CDR3 spells CASSLDGETYNEQFF. The CDR3 nucleotides are TGCGCCAGCAGCTTGGACGGGGAAACCTACAATGAGCAGTTCTTC.

The rearrangement uses TRBV7-6 and TRBJ2-1; 12 bases are a match to TRBD2. V lost 5 bases and J lost 0; bases outside the gene matches: 5. The CDR3 covers 17 residues. Germline V gene data show CDR1 as SGHVS and CDR2 as FNYEAQ. CDR3 nucleotide sequence: TGTGCCAGCAGCCGCGGACTAGCGGGGAGCTCCTACAATGAGCAGTTCTTC. Protein: CASSRGLAGSSYNEQFF.

This chain uses TRBV6-5 with TRBJ1-1; D gene uncertain. The CDR3 runs to 12 residues. From germline, CDR1 is MNHEY and CDR2 SVGAGI. V dropped 6 bases and J dropped 4 bases, with 9 bases sitting between them. The CDR3 coding sequence is TGTGCCAGCAGGAGAGGGTTCACTGAAGCTTTCTTT. Translation gives CASRRGFTEAFF.